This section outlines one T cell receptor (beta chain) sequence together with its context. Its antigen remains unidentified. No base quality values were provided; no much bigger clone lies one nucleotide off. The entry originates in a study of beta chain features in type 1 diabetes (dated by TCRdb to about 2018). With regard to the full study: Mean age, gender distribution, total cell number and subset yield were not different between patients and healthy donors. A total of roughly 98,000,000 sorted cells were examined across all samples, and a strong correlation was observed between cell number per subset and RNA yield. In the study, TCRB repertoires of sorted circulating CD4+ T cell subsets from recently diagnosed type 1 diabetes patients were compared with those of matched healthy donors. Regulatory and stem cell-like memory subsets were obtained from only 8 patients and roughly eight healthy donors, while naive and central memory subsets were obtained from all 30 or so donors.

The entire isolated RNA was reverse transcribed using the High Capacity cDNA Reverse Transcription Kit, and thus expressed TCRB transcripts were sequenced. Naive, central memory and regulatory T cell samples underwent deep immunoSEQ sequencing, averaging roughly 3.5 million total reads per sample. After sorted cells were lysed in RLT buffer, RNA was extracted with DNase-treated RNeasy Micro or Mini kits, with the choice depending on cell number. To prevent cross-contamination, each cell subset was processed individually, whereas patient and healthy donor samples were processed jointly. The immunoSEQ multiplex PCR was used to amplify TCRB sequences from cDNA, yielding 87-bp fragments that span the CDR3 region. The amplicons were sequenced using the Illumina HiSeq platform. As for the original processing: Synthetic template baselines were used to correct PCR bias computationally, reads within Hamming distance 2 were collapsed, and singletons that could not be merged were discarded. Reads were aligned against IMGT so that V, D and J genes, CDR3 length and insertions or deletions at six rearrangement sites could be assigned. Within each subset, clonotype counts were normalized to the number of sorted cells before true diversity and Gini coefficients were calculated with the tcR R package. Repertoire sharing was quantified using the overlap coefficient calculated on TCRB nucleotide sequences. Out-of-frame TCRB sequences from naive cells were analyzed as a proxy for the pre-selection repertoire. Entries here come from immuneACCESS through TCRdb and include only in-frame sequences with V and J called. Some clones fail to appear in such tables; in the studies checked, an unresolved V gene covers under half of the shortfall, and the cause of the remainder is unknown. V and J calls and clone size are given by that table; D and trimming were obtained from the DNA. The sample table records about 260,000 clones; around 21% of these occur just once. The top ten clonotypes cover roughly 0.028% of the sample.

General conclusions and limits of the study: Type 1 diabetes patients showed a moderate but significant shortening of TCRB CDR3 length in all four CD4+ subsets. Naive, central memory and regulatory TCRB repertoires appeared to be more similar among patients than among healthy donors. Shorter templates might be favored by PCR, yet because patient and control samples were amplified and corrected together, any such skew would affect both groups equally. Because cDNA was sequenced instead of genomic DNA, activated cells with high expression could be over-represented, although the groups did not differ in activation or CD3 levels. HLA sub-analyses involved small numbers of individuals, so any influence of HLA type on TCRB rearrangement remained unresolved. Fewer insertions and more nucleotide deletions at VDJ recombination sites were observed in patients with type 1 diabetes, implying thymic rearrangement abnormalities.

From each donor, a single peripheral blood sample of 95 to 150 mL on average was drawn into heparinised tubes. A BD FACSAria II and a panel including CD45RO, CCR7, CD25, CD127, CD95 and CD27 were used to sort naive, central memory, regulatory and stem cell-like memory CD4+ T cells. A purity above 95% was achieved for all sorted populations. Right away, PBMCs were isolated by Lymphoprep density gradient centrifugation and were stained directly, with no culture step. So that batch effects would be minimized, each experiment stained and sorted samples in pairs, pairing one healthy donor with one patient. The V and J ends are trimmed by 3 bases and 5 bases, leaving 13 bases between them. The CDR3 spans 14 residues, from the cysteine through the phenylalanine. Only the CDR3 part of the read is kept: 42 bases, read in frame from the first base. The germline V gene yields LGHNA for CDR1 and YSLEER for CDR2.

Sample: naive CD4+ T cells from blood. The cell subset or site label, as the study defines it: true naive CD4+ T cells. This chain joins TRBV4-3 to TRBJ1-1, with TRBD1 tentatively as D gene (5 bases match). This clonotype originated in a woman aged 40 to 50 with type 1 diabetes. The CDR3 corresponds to CASSQERGGTEAFF. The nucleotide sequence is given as TGCGCCAGCAGCCAGGAGAGGGGAGGGACTGAAGCTTTCTTT.